This TCR beta chain was captured in a study of cytomegalovirus exposure and HLA in healthy donors. Overall study findings and caveats: Researchers catalogued some 160 TCR beta chains as cytomegalovirus-associated.

The CDR3 extends over 15 amino acids. Germline V lookup: CDR1 SEHNR, CDR2 FQNEAQ (reference sequence). V gave up 1 base and J gave up 2 bases, with 11 bases separating them. TCRdb's table, derived via immunoSEQ multiplex PCR, lists solely in-frame clones and lacks some. The table lists approximately 160,000 clones, 85% to 90% of them singletons, with under 4.5% in the top ten. Note on this clone: The antigen is undetermined.

The sequence came from a man between 18 and 29 years old in good health and CMV-seropositive. Sequenced material: PBMCs. V gene TRBV7-9 combines with J gene TRBJ1-1; no clear D. The CDR3 DNA reads TGTGCCAGCAGCTTAGATTTACTGGTAAACACTGAAGCTTTCTTT. Protein product: CASSLDLLVNTEAFF. Full variable domain (missing parts from reference TRBV7-9 and TRBJ1-1): DTGVSQNPRHKITKRGQNVTFRCDPISEHNRLYWYRQTLGQGPEFLTYFQNEAQLEKSRLLSDRFSAERPKGSFSTLEIQRTEQGDSAMYLCASSLDLLVNTEAFFGQGTRLTVV.